This T cell receptor beta chain was sequenced in a study of human T cells and chemical hapten exposure. As for the study in general: From small differences in pooled library volume came most of the variation in per-sample TCR yields.

The sample holds many counts of this clonotype. Its specificity is unknown. Someone pulled total RNA out of unfractionated whole blood. Within the library, unique molecular identifiers were attached to each individual cDNA molecule. In the source study's methods: Per sample, the median was around 100,000 TCRs, with values from roughly 23,000 to 640,000. Using its own MiXCR run on the 5' RACE reads, TCRdb lists one record per CDR3 protein. The V and J calls shown here were made by TCRdb, not taken from the authors' results. Among about 140,000 distinct CDR3 sequences listed, 3.5% to 5% were seen once. The CDR3 is 16 residues long. Between the trimmed V and J ends, which lost 4 bases and 1 base, there was a span of 13 bases. Per germline, CDR1 SGHDN and CDR2 FVKESK. General study results and limits: TCRs at a frequency above 1 in 1000 stayed unchanged with DPC sensitization.

This receptor was taken from a female donor in good health. The rearrangement joins TRBV14 to TRBJ2-2, with D tentatively TRBD1 or TRBD2 (6 bases each). CDR3 loop: CASSPLGGLNTGELFF. The CDR3 DNA reads as TGTGCCAGCAGCCCGCTGGGGGGCCTGAACACCGGGGAGCTGTTTTTT.